These 10 T cell receptor beta chains originate from one sample sequenced in a study of T cell clonality in common variable immunodeficiency. Findings and caveats of the study: Reportedly, TCR beta sequences from common variable immunodeficiency showed fewer deletions and N-nucleotide insertions.

Their antigens remain unidentified. The protocol was immunoSEQ multiplex PCR, while the TCRdb copy is restricted to in-frame clones and leaves out a portion. The repertoire has about 26,000 clones, none seen only once; the ten largest take 3.5% to 4.5%. Sequenced: peripheral blood mononuclear cells. All receptors come from a human donor with common variable immunodeficiency.

With regard to this clone: The CDR3 goes on 3 residues after the read ends, and that part is filled in from the germline J gene. The chain joins TRBV2 to TRBJ2-4, with D perhaps matching TRBD2 (5 bases). The V gene lost 4 bases and the J gene lost 0 bases, with 10 bases spanning the gap. Germline V gives CDR1 SNHLY, CDR2 FYNNEI. The CDR3 has 15 amino acids. The CDR3 protein is CASSVSGLAKNIQYF. Incomplete CDR3 DNA: TGTGCCAGCAGTGTCAGCGGACTAGCCAAAAACATT.

This clone was seen only a few times. The CDR3 goes on 3 residues after the read ends, and that part is filled in from the germline J gene. The V gene is TRBV5-1, the J gene TRBJ2-5, with 8 bases fitting TRBD1. V was clipped by 2 bases and J by 5 bases; unmatched bases: 5. The CDR3 is made up of 14 amino acids. Germline V gene data show CDR1 as SGHRS and CDR2 as YFSETQ. Incomplete CDR3 DNA: TGCGCCAGCAGCTTACAGGGGGTTGTTGAGACC. Its protein product is CASSLQGVVET. The whole CDR3 protein reads CASSLQGVVETQYF.

Notes on this clone: The sequenced fragment ends 3 residues before the CDR3 boundary, so the rest is inferred from the germline J gene. The chain carries TRBV7-9 and TRBJ1-5; 8 nucleotides align to TRBD1. Germline V gives CDR1 SEHNR, CDR2 FQNEAQ (reference sequence). The V segment lost 3 bases and the J segment 6 bases; nucleotides outside the gene matches: 4. The CDR3 has 14 residues. CDR3 protein: CASSFSGGFQPQHF. CDR3 DNA, as far as it was read: TGTGCCAGCAGCTTTTCAGGGGGCTTTCAGCCC.

This clone was detected many times. The CDR3 extends 3 residues past the end of the read, so its final part is completed from the germline J gene. The chain has TRBV12-3 or TRBV12-4 and TRBJ1-1; 10 bases agree with TRBD1. Losses at the gene ends were 5 bases for V and 7 bases for J; bases not matched to a gene: 7. This CDR3 has 14 amino acids. CDR3 bases read: TGTGCCAGCAGTCGGACAGGGGGTCCTTTTGAA. Residues: CASSRTGGPFE. The full CDR3 reads CASSRTGGPFEAFF.

This clone was counted between two and nine times. The sequenced fragment ends 3 residues before the CDR3 boundary, so the rest is inferred from the germline J gene. This chain links TRBV7-9 with TRBJ1-1, with TRBD1 matching over 7 bases. This CDR3 is built from 12 residues. Per germline, CDR1 SEHNR and CDR2 FQNEAQ (reference sequence). CDR3: CASSSRQGSAFF. Incomplete CDR3 DNA: TGTGCCAGCAGCTCACGACAGGGTTCG. Full variable domain (remainder filled in from reference TRBV7-9 and TRBJ1-1): DTGVSQNPRHKITKRGQNVTFRCDPISEHNRLYWYRQTLGQGPEFLTYFQNEAQLEKSRLLSDRFSAERPKGSFSTLEIQRTEQGDSAMYLCASSSRQGSAFFGQGTRLTVV.

This clone was seen only a few times. The read halts 3 residues ahead of the CDR3 end, with the missing end drawn from the germline J gene. The chain employs TRBV11-3 and TRBJ2-3; D call uncertain. Germline CDR1 SGHNT, CDR2 YENEEA. V shed 0 bases and J shed 4 bases, with 11 bases lying between them. CDR3 length equals 15 residues. CDR3 loop: CASSLDSGDSDTQYF. The CDR3 DNA, read in part, is TGTGCCAGCAGCTTAGATAGTGGAGACTCAGATACG.

The CDR3 loop reads CASSETGQYNSPLHF. The DNA read from the CDR3 is TGTGCCAGCAGTGAAACTGGACAGTATAATTCACCC. The chain links TRBV2 to TRBJ1-6, with D possibly matching TRBD1 (6 bases). Read coverage stops 3 residues before the CDR3 terminus; the germline J gene supplies the remainder. Per the germline V gene, CDR1 is SNHLY and CDR2 is FYNNEI. The germline V and J ends were trimmed by 2 bases and 4 bases, with 9 bases remaining between them. The CDR3 sequence is 15 residues long.

This clone was counted a few times. The read is 3 residues too short to cover the CDR3 end, so that end is filled in from the germline J gene. The same CDR3 can be traced to other DNA sequences in this sample. This sequence joins TRBV19 and TRBJ2-2; TRBD1 agrees at 10 bases. The CDR3 length is 14 residues. Germline V gives CDR1 LNHDA, CDR2 SQIVND (reference sequence). Trimming took 8 bases from V and 5 from J; bases not matched to a gene: 5. CDR3 in amino acids: CASRDRGFTGELFF. The sequenced CDR3 bases are TGTGCCAGTCGGGACAGGGGATTTACCGGGGAG.

This clone has more than one count but fewer than ten. The CDR3 end lies 3 residues beyond the end of the read and is filled in from the germline J gene. The chain employs TRBV7-9 and TRBJ2-1, with TRBD2 identical over 8 bases. Germline loops: CDR1 SEHNR, CDR2 FQNEAQ (reference sequence). This CDR3 comprises 14 residues. J gave up 9 bases and V 2 bases, and 6 bases lay outside the gene matches. The chain's CDR3 is CASSLRSGGGEQFF. The covered CDR3 bases are TGTGCCAGCAGCTTACGGTCGGGAGGGGGTGAG.

Concerning this clone itself: With the read ending 3 residues before the CDR3 end, the germline J gene is used to fill in that end. This chain uses TRBV7-9 with TRBJ2-5, with TRBD2 matching over 12 bases. The CDR3 sequence is 15 residues long. Trimming cost V 5 bases and J 4 bases; bases outside gene matches: 5. Germline lookup yields CDR1 SEHNR and CDR2 FQNEAQ (reference sequence). The CDR3 sequence: CASSSWTSGTETQYF. The CDR3 DNA, read in part, is TGTGCCAGCAGCAGCTGGACTAGCGGGACAGAGACC.